This T cell receptor beta chain originates from a study of blood T cell repertoires in COVID-19. Looking at the study overall: Specimens from acute and convalescent COVID-19 originated in the United States, Italy and Spain.

Residents of about two dozen US areas, aged roughly 18 to 90 years, made up the participants. In the original workflow: How many nucleated cells were present was estimated from reference gene primer amplification. TCRdb's copy holds only in-frame clones and misses some; the assay was immunoSEQ multiplex PCR. D and trimming were read from the DNA, whereas the V and J calls and clone size are those reported in that table. The repertoire consists of about 440,000 clones, with 80% to 95% occurring once and the leading ten covering under 0.7%. This sequence originates from a man aged 18-30 years who had recovered from COVID-19. The sequencing sample was made of PBMCs or T cells enriched from blood (not recorded which).

CDR3 loop: CSVGGQLNRYGYTF. Written as DNA, the CDR3 is TGCAGCGTGGGGGGACAGTTGAATCGATATGGCTACACCTTC. V is TRBV29-1 and J is TRBJ1-2; 7 bases map to TRBD1. V dropped 6 bases and J dropped 5; count of bases not matched to a gene: 12. Germline CDR1 and CDR2: SQVTM and ANQGSEA. CDR3 length equals 14 residues.